A single sample gave rise to the 28 T cell receptor beta chains below, sequenced in a study of hypomethylating agent response in myelodysplastic syndrome. Using immunoSEQ multiplex PCR, the repertoire was profiled, and TCRdb retains in-frame clones only, with some absent. The table shows 6,000 to 6,500 clones, with about 82% occurring only once. The material sequenced was bone marrow, taken before or after starting hypomethylating agent treatment for myelodysplastic syndrome (not recorded which). The source is a human donor with myelodysplastic syndrome.

This clone was observed once. The chain recombines TRBV27 with TRBJ2-5; a possible D gene is TRBD1 (6 bases). The CDR3 extends over 16 amino acids. Germline lookup yields CDR1 MNHEY and CDR2 SMNVEV (reference sequence). V lost 5 bases to trimming and J lost 4 bases, with 20 bases between them. The CDR3 DNA reads as TGTGCCAGCAGTCCTGGGACATTCCCTGGGGGAGAGACCCAGTACTTC. Translating it yields CASSPGTFPGGETQYF.

The rearrangement joins TRBV6-6 to TRBJ1-1; tentatively, D is TRBD1 (6 bases). CDR3 length equals 13 residues. Germline assignment: CDR1 MNHNY and CDR2 SVGAGI (reference sequence). V shed 6 bases and J shed 2 bases, with 10 bases lying between them. The CDR3 DNA follows: TGTGCCAGCAGGCTGACAGGTAACACTGAAGCTTTCTTT. Protein sequence: CASRLTGNTEAFF.

The chain couples TRBV11-2 to TRBJ1-2, with D possibly matching TRBD1 (5 bases). Germline-derived CDR1 and CDR2 are SGHAT and FQNNGV. The germline V and J ends were trimmed by 2 bases and 2 bases, with 9 bases remaining between them. This CDR3 has 14 amino acids. CDR3 region: CASSLTSGNYGYTF. CDR3 coding DNA: TGTGCCAGCAGCTTAACATCAGGGAACTATGGCTACACCTTC.

The chain recombines TRBV27 with TRBJ2-3, with D tentatively TRBD1 (6 bases). The germline V and J ends were trimmed by 0 bases and 6 bases, with 13 bases remaining between them. CDR1 and CDR2 from the germline V gene are MNHEY and SMNVEV (reference sequence). The CDR3 extends over 15 amino acids. The CDR3 nucleotides are TGTGCCAGCAGTTTATCACAGGGCATATGGGATACGCAGTATTTT. Its translation is CASSLSQGIWDTQYF.

V and J are TRBV4-2 and TRBJ2-7; a possible D gene is TRBD2 (6 bases). The V gene's germline CDR1 is LGHNA and CDR2 YNFKEQ. This CDR3 is built from 14 residues. With 1 base removed from V and 1 base from J, the gap between germline ends came to 8 bases. In DNA form, the CDR3 reads TGTGCCAGCAGCCAAGTGGAGGGGTCCTACGAGCAGTACTTC. Translation gives CASSQVEGSYEQYF.

This chain connects TRBV14 to TRBJ1-4; D unclear. CDR1 and CDR2 from the germline V gene are SGHDN and FVKESK. V lost 0 bases and J 8 bases, leaving 10 bases between the germline ends. The CDR3 is made up of 14 amino acids. CDR3 sequence (DNA): TGTGCCAGCAGCCAAGACCGACGTAGCGAAAAACTGTTTTTT. Its translation: CASSQDRRSEKLFF.

The chain carries TRBV5-1 and TRBJ2-2; TRBD1 might be the D (5 bases). Trimming removed 4 bases from V and 4 bases from J, with 17 bases in between. This CDR3 has 16 residues. The germline CDR1 and CDR2 sequences are SGHRS and YFSETQ. The CDR3 DNA is TGCGCCAGCAGCCCCCGACAGAATTATGCCACCGGGGAGCTGTTTTTT. This translates into CASSPRQNYATGELFF.

This clone turned up a few times. V usage is TRBV27 and J usage is TRBJ2-1; 8 bases align to TRBD1. From germline, CDR1 is MNHEY and CDR2 SMNVEV (reference sequence). J lost 7 bases, V lost 3 bases, and 8 bases had no gene match. CDR3 length: 15 amino acids. The CDR3 nucleotides read TGTGCCAGCAGTTTGTCCAGGGGGCTGTTGAATGAGCAGTTCTTC. As protein: CASSLSRGLLNEQFF.

The gene calls are TRBV10-3 and TRBJ2-7, with a possible D match to TRBD2 (5 bases). The CDR3 has 14 residues. Germline-derived CDR1 and CDR2 are ENHRY and SYGVKD. V dropped 10 bases and J dropped 0 bases, with 16 bases sitting between them. CDR3 sequence reads: CATKNTGISYEQYF. For the CDR3, the DNA is TGTGCCACAAAAAATACGGGAATCTCCTACGAGCAGTACTTC.

V and J are TRBV19 and TRBJ2-6; TRBD1 aligns across 10 bases. The V gene end was trimmed by 4 bases and the J gene end by 2 bases; junction bases not matched to a gene: 8. CDR1 and CDR2 from the germline V gene are LNHDA and SQIVND (reference sequence). CDR3 length equals 18 residues. CDR3 bases: TGTGCCAGTAGTACCTCGGGACAGGGGAGGGCTGGGGCCAACGTCCTGACTTTC. It codes for CASSTSGQGRAGANVLTF.

The genes are TRBV19 and TRBJ2-6; no reliable D call. The V gene's germline CDR1 is LNHDA and CDR2 SQIVND (reference sequence). This CDR3 spans 14 amino acids. V gave up 3 bases and J gave up 4 bases, with 7 bases separating them. The CDR3 reads CASSISSGANVLTF. Written as DNA, the CDR3 is TGTGCCAGTAGTATCTCCTCCGGGGCCAACGTCCTGACTTTC.

This chain connects TRBV27 to TRBJ2-1; D might be TRBD2 (6 bases). This CDR3 has 15 residues. V lost 2 bases and J 3 bases, leaving 11 bases between the germline ends. Germline CDR1 is MNHEY and CDR2 is SMNVEV (reference sequence). The CDR3 here is CASSLVFSGYNEQFF. CDR3 DNA sequence: TGTGCCAGCAGTTTAGTGTTTAGCGGCTACAATGAGCAGTTCTTC.

The chain is built from TRBV11-2 and TRBJ2-3; D is unclear. CDR1 is SGHAT, CDR2 FQNNGV, per germline. The CDR3 loop spans 16 amino acids. Trimming cost V 1 base and J 0 bases, with 11 bases left between them. CDR3 in DNA: TGTGCCAGCAGCTTAGTGTCCCCGGGTAGCACAGATACGCAGTATTTT. Encoded protein: CASSLVSPGSTDTQYF.

This clone has a handful of counts. The genes are TRBV6-5 and TRBJ2-7; 10 positions agree with TRBD1. Trimming took 5 bases from V and 5 from J; bases not matched to a gene: 6. CDR1 and CDR2 from the germline V gene are MNHEY and SVGAGI. The CDR3 spans 14 residues. For the CDR3, the DNA is TGTGCCAGCAGTCCCGGGACAGGGGTCGACGAGCAGTACTTC. It translates to CASSPGTGVDEQYF.

The chain carries TRBV25-1 and TRBJ1-1; perhaps TRBD1 as D (6 bases). Germline loops: CDR1 MGHDK, CDR2 SYGVNS. This CDR3 is built from 14 residues. V was cut by 6 bases and J by 5 bases, with 16 bases left in between. CDR3 residues: CASSEGVTGTEAFF. The CDR3 region has the DNA TGTGCCAGCAGCGAGGGGGTAACGGGAACTGAAGCTTTCTTT.

The gene calls are TRBV10-1 and TRBJ2-1; D possibly corresponds to TRBD1 (5 bases). CDR3 size: 17 residues. The germline gives CDR1 WNHNN, CDR2 SYGVQD (reference sequence). Trimming stripped 2 bases from V and 7 bases from J, with 21 bases between. Here the CDR3 reads CASSEQSGLGPRNEQFF. The CDR3 DNA reads as TGCGCCAGCAGTGAGCAATCGGGTTTGGGGCCGCGGAATGAGCAGTTCTTC.

V gene TRBV7-3 combines with J gene TRBJ1-6; maybe TRBD1 (5 bases). V lost 3 bases and J 10 bases, leaving 10 bases between the germline ends. There are 13 residues in the CDR3. Germline CDR1 is SGHTA and CDR2 is FQGTGA. CDR3 protein: CASSFGRDSPLHF. In DNA, the CDR3 is TGTGCCAGCAGCTTCGGGAGGGACTCACCCCTCCACTTT.

J is TRBJ2-3 and V is TRBV19; TRBD2 agrees at 16 bases. The germline V gene encodes CDR1 LNHDA and CDR2 SQIVND (reference sequence). J gave up 7 bases and V 7 bases, and 8 bases lay outside the gene matches. CDR3 length equals 16 residues. The CDR3 nucleotides are TGTGCCAGTACTACGGGACTAGCGGGGGGGCCGAATACGCAGTATTTT. Its translation: CASTTGLAGGPNTQYF. Complete variable domain (other parts from reference TRBV19 and TRBJ2-3): DGGITQSPKYLFRKEGQNVTLSCEQNLNHDAMYWYRQDPGQGLRLIYYSQIVNDFQKGDIAEGYSVSREKKESFPLTVTSAQKNPTAFYLCASTTGLAGGPNTQYFGPGTRLTVL.

The chain is built from TRBV11-2 and TRBJ1-4; 7 bases are a match to TRBD1. Unmatched junction bases numbered 12, after V lost 0 bases and J lost 8 bases. From germline, CDR1 is SGHAT and CDR2 FQNNGV. There are 17 residues in the CDR3. Here the CDR3 reads CASSLDWDRSGWEKLFF. CDR3 DNA sequence: TGTGCCAGCAGCTTAGATTGGGACAGATCGGGCTGGGAAAAACTGTTTTTT.

The gene calls are TRBV6-5 and TRBJ1-2, with 7 bases that match TRBD1. The CDR3 length is 14 residues. CDR1 and CDR2 (germline): MNHEY, SVGAGI. V dropped 9 bases and J dropped 4; count of bases not matched to a gene: 11. CDR3 coding DNA: TGTGCCAGGAACAGGGGAACCCCTTCCTATGGCTACACCTTC. Its protein product is CARNRGTPSYGYTF.

The V call is TRBV2, the J call TRBJ2-3, with TRBD2 matching over 13 bases. Germline assignment: CDR1 SNHLY and CDR2 FYNNEI. V was clipped by 6 bases and J by 1 base; unmatched bases: 4. This CDR3 region has 16 residues. The CDR3, as DNA: TGTGCCAGCAGAAGACTAGCGGGAGGCGGCACAGATACGCAGTATTTT. Its translation: CASRRLAGGGTDTQYF.

This clone was counted a single time. The chain joins TRBV11-3 to TRBJ2-7, with TRBD2 matching over 8 bases. The CDR3 is made up of 16 amino acids. Germline V gene sequence: CDR1 SGHNT, CDR2 YENEEA. Germline trimming cut 8 bases from V and 4 bases from J; bases unmatched to any gene: 16. The chain's CDR3 is CASSSGGGSSRYEQYF. DNA for the CDR3: TGTGCCAGCTCCTCCGGCGGGGGGAGCAGCCGGTACGAGCAGTACTTC.

This chain links TRBV7-3 with TRBJ1-1; D not certain. V was clipped by 5 bases and J by 4 bases, with 20 bases between them. This CDR3 has 16 residues. CDR1 SGHTA and CDR2 FQGTGA come from the germline V gene. The CDR3 loop reads CASSPSGPQASTEAFF. For the CDR3, the DNA is TGTGCCAGCAGCCCCAGCGGCCCCCAGGCGAGCACTGAAGCTTTCTTT.

This chain uses TRBV23-1 with TRBJ1-6; 7 nucleotides agree with TRBD1. TRBV23-1 is filed as an ORF, its function uncertain. CDR3 size: 15 residues. J gave up 5 bases and V 2 bases, and 3 bases lay outside the gene matches. The CDR3 reads CASSQHDRDNSPLHF. For the CDR3, the DNA is TGCGCCAGCAGTCAACACGACAGGGATAATTCACCCCTCCACTTT.

The chain couples TRBV5-4 to TRBJ2-3; D is possibly TRBD2 (6 bases). Per germline, CDR1 SGHNT and CDR2 YYREEE (reference sequence). V lost 1 base and J 5 bases, leaving 8 bases between the germline ends. The CDR3 sequence is 13 residues long. The CDR3 loop is CASSLQGGDTQYF. The CDR3 DNA reads TGTGCCAGCAGCTTGCAGGGAGGAGATACGCAGTATTTT.

This clone was seen only a few times. The chain carries TRBV5-1 and TRBJ1-1; TRBD1 aligns across 10 bases. Germline assignment: CDR1 SGHRS and CDR2 YFSETQ. Trimming cost V 4 bases and J 2 bases; bases outside gene matches: 5. The CDR3 runs to 15 residues. The CDR3 DNA follows: TGCGCCAGCAGCCCAAGACAGGGGGCAAACACTGAAGCTTTCTTT. It is translated as CASSPRQGANTEAFF.

The chain uses TRBV11-3 and TRBJ1-1; D remains unclear. In germline, CDR1 is SGHNT, CDR2 YENEEA. This CDR3 comprises 13 residues. Trimming removed 5 bases at V and 2 bases at J, with 9 bases between. The DNA for the CDR3 is TGTGCCAGCAGCGCCGGTGGAAACACTGAAGCTTTCTTT. This sequence encodes CASSAGGNTEAFF.

This sequence joins TRBV7-3 and TRBJ1-1; D is undetermined. The germline V gene has CDR1 SGHTA and CDR2 FQGTGA. The CDR3 covers 13 residues. Trimming removed 0 bases at V and 2 bases at J, with 4 bases between. The CDR3 reads CASSLTSNTEAFF. CDR3 DNA sequence: TGTGCCAGCAGCTTAACCTCAAACACTGAAGCTTTCTTT.